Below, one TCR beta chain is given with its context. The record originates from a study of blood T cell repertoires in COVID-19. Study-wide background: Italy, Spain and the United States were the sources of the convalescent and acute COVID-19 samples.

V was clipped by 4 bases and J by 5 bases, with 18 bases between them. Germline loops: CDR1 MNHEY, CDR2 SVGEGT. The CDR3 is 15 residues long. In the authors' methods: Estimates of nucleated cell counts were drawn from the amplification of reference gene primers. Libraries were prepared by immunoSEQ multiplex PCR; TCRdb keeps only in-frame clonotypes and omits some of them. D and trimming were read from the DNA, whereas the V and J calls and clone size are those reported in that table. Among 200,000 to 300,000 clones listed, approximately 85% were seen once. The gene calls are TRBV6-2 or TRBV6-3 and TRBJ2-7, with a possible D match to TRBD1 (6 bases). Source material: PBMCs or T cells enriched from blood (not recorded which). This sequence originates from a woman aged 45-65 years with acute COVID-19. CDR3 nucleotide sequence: TGTGCCAGCAGTTTCCACAGGGAGTGGAGGAACGAGCAGTACTTC. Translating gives CASSFHREWRNEQYF.